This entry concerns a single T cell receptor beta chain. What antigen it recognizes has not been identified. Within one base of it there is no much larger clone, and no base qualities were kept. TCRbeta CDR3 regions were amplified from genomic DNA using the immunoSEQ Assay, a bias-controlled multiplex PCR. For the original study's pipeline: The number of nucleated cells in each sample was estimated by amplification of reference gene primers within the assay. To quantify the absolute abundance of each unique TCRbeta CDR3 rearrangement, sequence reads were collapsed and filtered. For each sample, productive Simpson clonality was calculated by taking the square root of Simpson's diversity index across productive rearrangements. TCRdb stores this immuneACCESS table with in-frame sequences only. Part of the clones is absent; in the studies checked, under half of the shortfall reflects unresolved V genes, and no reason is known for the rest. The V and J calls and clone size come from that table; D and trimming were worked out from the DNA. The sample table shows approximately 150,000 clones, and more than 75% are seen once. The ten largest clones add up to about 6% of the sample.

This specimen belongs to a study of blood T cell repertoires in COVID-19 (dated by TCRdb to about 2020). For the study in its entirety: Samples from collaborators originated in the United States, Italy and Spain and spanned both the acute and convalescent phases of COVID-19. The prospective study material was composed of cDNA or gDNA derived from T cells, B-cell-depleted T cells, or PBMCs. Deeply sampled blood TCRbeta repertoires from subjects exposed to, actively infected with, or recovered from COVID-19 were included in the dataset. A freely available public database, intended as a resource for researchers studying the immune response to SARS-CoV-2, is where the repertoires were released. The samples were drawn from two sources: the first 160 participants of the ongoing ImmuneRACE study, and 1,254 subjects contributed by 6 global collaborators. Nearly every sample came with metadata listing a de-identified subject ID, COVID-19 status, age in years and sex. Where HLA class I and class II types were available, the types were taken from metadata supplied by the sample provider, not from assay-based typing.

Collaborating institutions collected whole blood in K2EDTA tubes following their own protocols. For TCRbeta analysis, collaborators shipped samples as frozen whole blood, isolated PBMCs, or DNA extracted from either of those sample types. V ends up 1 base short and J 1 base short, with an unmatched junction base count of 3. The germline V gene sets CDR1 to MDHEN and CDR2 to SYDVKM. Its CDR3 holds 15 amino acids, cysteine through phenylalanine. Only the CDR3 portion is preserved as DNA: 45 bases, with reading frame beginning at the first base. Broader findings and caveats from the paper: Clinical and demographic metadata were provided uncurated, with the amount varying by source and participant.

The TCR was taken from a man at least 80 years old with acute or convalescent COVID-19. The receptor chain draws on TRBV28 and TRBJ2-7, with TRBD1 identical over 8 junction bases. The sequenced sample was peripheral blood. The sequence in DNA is TGTGCCAGCAGTTTATCCCGGACAGGGTCCTACGAGCAGTACTTC. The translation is CASSLSRTGSYEQYF.